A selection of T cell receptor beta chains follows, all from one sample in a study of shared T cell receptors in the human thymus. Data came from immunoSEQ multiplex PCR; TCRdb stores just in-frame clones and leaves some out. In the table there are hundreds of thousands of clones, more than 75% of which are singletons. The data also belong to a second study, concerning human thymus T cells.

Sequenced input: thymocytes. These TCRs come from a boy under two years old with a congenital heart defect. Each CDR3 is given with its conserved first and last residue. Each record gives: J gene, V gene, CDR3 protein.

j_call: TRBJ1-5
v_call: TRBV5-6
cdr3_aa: CASSADSNSNQPQHF

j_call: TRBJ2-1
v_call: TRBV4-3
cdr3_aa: CASSQDEIAGGPSSYNEQFF

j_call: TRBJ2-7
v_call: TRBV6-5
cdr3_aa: CASIGENSYEQYF

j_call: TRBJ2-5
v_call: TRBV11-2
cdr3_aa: CASSSFRTQETQYF

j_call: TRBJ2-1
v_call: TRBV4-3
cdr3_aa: CASSPRWEGRQFF

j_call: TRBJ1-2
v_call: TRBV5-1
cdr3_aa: CASSFGAIYGYTF

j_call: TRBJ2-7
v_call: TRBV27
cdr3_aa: CASSDSLPSAEQYF

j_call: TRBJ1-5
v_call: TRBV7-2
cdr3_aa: CASSLVRENNQPQHF

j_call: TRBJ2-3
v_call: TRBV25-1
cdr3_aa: CASATLAGSTDTQYF

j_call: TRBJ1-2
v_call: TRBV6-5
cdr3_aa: CASSYRPDNFYGYTF

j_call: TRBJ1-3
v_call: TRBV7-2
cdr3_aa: CASSRMGGRGNTIYF

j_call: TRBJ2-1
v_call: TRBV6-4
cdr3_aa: CASSDSGQGDHNEQFF

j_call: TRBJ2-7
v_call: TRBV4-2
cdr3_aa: CASSQVGAGPGQSDEQYF

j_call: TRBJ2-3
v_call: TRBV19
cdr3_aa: CASSEELAGSDTQYF

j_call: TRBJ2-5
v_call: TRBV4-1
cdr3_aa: CASSQGKQQETQYF

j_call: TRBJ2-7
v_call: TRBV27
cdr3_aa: CASSAFRGSSYEQYF

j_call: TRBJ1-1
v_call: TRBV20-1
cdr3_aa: CSESFEAFF

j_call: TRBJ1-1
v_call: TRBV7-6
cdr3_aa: CATWPRQPNTEAFF

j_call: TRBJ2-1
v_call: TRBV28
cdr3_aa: CASRTGCRQICLGEQFF

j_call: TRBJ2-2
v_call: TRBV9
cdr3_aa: CASSVRSGRATGELFF

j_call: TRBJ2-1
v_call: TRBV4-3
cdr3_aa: CASSKAGGLNFGSYNEQFF

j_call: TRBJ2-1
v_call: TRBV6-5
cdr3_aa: CASSYRTSSDNEQFF

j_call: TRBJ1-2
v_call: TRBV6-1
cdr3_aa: CASSGDRGQTYGYTF

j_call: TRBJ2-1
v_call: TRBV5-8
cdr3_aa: CASSTGTSAEEEQFF

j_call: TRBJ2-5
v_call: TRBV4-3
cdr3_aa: CASSLQGQREETQYF

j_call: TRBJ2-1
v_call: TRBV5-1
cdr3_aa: CASSPAGGEQFF

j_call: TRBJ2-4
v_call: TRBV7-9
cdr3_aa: CASSPRGGLAKNIQYF

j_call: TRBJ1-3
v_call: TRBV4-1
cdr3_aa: CASSREQDSGNTIYF

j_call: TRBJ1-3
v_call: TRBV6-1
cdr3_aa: CASSNRKLSGNTIYF

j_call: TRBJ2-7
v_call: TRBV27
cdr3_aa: CASSPGGLAGEAEQYF

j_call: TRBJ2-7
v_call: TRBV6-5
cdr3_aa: CASSLLGRESYEQYF

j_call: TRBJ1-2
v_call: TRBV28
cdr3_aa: CASSLGQGARGYTF

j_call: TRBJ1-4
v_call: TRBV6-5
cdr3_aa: CASSDPPRGKKLFF

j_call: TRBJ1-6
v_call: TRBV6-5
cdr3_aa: CASSLQGASGALHF

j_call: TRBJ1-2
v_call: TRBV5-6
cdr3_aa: CASSLEGQGLYGYTF

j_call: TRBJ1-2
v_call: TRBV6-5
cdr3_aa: CASSRGGRDYGYTF

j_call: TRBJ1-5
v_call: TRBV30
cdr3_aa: CAWSNPRDRLPRRNQPQHF

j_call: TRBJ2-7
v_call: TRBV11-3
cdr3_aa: CASSHSGRVYEQYF

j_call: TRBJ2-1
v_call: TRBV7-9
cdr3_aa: CASSWASGYNEQFF

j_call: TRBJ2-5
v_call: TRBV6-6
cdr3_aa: CASSLGQGETQYF

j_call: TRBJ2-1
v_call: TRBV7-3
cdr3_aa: CASSPGTSGSSYNEQFF

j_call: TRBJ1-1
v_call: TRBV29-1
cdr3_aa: CSVRTGDDTEAFF

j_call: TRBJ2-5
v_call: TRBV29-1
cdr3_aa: CSVEREETQYF

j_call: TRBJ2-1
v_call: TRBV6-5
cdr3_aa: CASSYSLAGGPYEQFF

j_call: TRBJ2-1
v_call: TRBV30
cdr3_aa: CAFTGGVRYSSYNEQFF

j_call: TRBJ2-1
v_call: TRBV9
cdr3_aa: CASSVLAGDYEQFF

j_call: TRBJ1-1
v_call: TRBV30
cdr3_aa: CAWKDLGREVAEAFF

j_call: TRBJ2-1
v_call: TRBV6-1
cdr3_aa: CASSETSGRSSYNEQFF

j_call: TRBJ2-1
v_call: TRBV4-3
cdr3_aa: CASSQEAGPGLDEQFF

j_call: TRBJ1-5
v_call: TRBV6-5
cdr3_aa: CACRGDGENQPQHF

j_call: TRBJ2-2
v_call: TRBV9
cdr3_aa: CASSASRIRTSARGNTGELFF